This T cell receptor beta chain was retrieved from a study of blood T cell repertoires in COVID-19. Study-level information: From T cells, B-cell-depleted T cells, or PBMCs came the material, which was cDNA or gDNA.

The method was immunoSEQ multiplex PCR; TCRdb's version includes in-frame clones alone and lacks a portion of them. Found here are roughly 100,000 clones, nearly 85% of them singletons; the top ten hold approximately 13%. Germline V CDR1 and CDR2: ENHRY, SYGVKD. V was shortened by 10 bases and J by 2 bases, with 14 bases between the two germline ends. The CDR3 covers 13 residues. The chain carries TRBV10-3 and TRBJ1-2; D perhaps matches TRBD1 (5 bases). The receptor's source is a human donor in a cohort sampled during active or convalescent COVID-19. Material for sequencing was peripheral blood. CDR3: CATAGGSNYGYTF. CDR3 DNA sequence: TGTGCCACGGCGGGGGGATCAAACTATGGCTACACCTTC.